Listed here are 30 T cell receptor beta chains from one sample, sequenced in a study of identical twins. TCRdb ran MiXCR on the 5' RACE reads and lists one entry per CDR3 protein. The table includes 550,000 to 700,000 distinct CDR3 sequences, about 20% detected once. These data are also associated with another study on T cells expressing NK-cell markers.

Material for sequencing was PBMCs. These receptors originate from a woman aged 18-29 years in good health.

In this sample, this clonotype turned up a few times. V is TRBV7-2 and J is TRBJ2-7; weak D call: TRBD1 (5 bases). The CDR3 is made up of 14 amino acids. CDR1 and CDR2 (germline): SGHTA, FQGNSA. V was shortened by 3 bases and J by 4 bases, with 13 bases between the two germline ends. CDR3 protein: CASSLLFQGYEQYF. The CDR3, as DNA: TGTGCCAGCAGCTTGTTATTTCAGGGTTACGAGCAGTACTTC.

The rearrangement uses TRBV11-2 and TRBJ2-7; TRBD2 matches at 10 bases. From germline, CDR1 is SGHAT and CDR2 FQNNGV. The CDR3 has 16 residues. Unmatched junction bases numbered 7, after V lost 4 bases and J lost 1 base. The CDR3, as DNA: TGTGCCAGCAGCTACGGACTAGCGGATTCTTCCTACGAGCAGTACTTC. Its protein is CASSYGLADSSYEQYF.

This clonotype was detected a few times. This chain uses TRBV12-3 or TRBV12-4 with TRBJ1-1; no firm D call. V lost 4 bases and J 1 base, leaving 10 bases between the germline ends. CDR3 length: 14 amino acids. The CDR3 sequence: CASSWRRKNTEAFF. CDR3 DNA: TGTGCCAGCAGTTGGAGACGGAAGAACACTGAAGCTTTCTTT.

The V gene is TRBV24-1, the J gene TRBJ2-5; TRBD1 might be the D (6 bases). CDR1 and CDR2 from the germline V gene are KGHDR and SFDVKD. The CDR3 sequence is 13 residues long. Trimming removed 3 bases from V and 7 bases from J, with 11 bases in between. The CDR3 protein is CATSDTGSWTQYF. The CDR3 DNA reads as TGTGCCACCAGTGATACAGGGTCGTGGACCCAGTACTTC.

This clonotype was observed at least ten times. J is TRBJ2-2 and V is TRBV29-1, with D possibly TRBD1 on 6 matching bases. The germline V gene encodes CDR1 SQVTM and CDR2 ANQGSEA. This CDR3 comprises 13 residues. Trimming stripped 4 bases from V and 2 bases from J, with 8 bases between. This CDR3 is CSVARGNTGELFF. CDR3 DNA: TGCAGCGTTGCCAGGGGCAACACCGGGGAGCTGTTTTTT.

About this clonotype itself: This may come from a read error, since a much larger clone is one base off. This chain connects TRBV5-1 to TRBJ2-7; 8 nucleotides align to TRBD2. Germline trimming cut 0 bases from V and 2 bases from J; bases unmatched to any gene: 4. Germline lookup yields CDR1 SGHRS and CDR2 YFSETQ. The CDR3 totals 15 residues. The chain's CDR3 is CASSLELAAAYEQYF. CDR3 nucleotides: TGCGCCAGCAGCTTGGAACTAGCGGCCGCCTACGAGCAGTACTTC.

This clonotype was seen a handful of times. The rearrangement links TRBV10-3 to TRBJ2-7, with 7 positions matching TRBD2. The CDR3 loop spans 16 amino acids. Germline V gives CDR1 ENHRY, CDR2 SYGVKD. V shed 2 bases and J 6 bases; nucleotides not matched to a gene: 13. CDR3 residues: CAISELPGGRTGEQYF. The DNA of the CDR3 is TGTGCCATCAGTGAGCTCCCTGGCGGGAGAACGGGCGAGCAGTACTTC.

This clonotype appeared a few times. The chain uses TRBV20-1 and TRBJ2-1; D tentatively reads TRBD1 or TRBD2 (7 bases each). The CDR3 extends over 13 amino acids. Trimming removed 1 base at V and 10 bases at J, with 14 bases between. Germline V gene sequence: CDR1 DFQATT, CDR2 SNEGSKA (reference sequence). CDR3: CSARVGGGGEQFF. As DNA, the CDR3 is TGCAGTGCTAGAGTAGGGGGAGGGGGCGAGCAGTTCTTC.

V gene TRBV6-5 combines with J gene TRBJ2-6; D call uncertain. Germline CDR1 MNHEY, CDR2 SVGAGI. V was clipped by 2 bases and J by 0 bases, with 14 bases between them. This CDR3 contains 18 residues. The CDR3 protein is CASSYREGSYSGANVLTF. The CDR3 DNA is TGTGCCAGCAGTTACAGGGAAGGCAGCTACTCTGGGGCCAACGTCCTGACTTTC.

The CDR3 coding sequence is TGTGCCAGCAGCTCTCCGGGACAGACACCCCATGGCTACACCTTC. It yields the protein CASSSPGQTPHGYTF. V is TRBV7-6 and J is TRBJ1-2; 7 bases agree with TRBD1. Germline values: CDR1 SGHVS, CDR2 FNYEAQ. V lost 4 bases and J lost 6; bases outside the gene matches: 11. The CDR3 length is 15 residues.

The CDR3 spells CASHSRTANNEQFF. The CDR3 DNA reads TGCGCCAGCCATAGCCGGACAGCTAACAATGAGCAGTTCTTC. The chain has TRBV5-1 and TRBJ2-1; weak D call: TRBD1 (6 bases). The CDR3 has 14 residues. Trimming pared 7 bases from V and 5 bases from J, leaving 16 bases between. Germline V CDR1 and CDR2: SGHRS, YFSETQ.

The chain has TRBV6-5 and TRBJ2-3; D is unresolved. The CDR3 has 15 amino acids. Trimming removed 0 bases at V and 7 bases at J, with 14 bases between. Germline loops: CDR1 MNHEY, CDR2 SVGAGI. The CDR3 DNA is TGTGCCAGCAGTTACTCGATCCAAGACTTGTATACGCAGTATTTT. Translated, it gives CASSYSIQDLYTQYF.

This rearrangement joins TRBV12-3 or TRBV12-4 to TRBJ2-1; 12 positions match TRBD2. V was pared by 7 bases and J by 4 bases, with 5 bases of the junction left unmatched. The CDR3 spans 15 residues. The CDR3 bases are TGTGCCAGCATCCTCGGACTAGCGGGATACAATGAGCAGTTCTTC. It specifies CASILGLAGYNEQFF.

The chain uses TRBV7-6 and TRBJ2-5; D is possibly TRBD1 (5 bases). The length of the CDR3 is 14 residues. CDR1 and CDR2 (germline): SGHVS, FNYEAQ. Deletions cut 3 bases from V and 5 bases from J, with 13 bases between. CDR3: CASSFLGLLETQYF. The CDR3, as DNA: TGTGCCAGCAGCTTTTTGGGGCTTCTTGAGACCCAGTACTTC.

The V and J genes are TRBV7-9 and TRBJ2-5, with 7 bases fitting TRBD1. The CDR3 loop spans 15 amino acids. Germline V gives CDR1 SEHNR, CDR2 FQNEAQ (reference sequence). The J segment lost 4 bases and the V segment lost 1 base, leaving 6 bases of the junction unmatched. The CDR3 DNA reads TGTGCCAGCAGCTTAGAGGGGACAGCTTCAGAGACCCAGTACTTC. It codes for CASSLEGTASETQYF. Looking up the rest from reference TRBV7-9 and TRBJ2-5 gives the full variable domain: DTGVSQNPRHKITKRGQNVTFRCDPISEHNRLYWYRQTLGQGPEFLTYFQNEAQLEKSRLLSDRFSAERPKGSFSTLEIQRTEQGDSAMYLCASSLEGTASETQYFGPGTRLLVL.

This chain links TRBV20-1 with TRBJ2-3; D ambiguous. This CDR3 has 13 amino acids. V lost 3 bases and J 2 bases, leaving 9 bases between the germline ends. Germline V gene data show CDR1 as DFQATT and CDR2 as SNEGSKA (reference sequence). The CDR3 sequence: CSASLRPTDTQYF. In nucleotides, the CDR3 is TGCAGTGCTAGCCTAAGACCCACAGATACGCAGTATTTT.

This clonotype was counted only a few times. In nucleotides, the CDR3 is TGCGCCAGCAGCTTGGACGTCCGGGATACGCAGTATTTT. As protein: CASSLDVRDTQYF. The chain couples TRBV5-1 to TRBJ2-3, with D unresolved. Germline V gene sequence: CDR1 SGHRS, CDR2 YFSETQ. The CDR3 is 13 residues long. With 0 bases removed from V and 6 bases from J, the gap between germline ends came to 8 bases.

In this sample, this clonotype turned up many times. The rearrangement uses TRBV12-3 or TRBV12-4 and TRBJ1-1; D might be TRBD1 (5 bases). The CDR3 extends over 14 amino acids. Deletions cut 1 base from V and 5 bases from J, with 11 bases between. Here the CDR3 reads CASSLGPGGTEAFF. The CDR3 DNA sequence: TGTGCCAGCAGTTTAGGGCCGGGGGGGACTGAAGCTTTCTTT.

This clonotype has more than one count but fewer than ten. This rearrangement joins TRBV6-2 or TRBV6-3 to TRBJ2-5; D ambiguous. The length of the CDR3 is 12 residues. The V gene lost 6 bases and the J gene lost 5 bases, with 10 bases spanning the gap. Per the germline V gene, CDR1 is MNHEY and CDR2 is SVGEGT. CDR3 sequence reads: CASSPAAETQYF. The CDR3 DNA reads TGTGCCAGCAGCCCCGCGGCGGAGACCCAGTACTTC.

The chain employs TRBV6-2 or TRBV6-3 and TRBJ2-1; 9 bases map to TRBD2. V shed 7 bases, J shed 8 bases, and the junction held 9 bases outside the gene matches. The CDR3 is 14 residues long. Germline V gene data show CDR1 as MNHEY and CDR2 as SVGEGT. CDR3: CASTIRLAAYEQFF. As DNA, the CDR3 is TGTGCCAGCACCATCCGACTAGCGGCGTATGAGCAGTTCTTC.

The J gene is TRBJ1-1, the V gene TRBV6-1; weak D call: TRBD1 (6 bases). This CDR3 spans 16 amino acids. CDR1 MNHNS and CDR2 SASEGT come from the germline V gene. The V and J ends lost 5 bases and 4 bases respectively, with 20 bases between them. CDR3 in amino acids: CASSRPTSQGGTEAFF. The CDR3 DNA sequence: TGTGCCAGCAGTCGCCCAACATCCCAAGGGGGCACTGAAGCTTTCTTT.

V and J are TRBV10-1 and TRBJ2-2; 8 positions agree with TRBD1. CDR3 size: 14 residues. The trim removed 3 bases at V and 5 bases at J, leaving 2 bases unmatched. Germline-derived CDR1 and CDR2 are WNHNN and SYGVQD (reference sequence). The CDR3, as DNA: TGCGCCAGCAGTGAACACAGGGGGACCGGGGAGCTGTTTTTT. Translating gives CASSEHRGTGELFF.

The CDR3 DNA is TGCAGTGCTAGAGTTCTAGCGGGAAGTGAGCAGTTCTTC. It encodes CSARVLAGSEQFF. The chain joins TRBV20-1 to TRBJ2-1; 9 bases align to TRBD2. CDR1 and CDR2 (germline): DFQATT, SNEGSKA (reference sequence). The CDR3 runs to 13 residues. V trimming: 1 base; J trimming: 9 bases; junction bases outside the gene matches: 4.

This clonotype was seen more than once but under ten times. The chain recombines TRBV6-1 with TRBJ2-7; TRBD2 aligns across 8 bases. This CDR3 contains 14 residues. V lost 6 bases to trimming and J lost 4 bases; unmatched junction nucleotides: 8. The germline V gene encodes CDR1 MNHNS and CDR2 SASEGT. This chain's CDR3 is CASSRSGNRYEQYF. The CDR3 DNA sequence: TGTGCCAGCAGCCGTAGCGGGAATCGGTACGAGCAGTACTTC.

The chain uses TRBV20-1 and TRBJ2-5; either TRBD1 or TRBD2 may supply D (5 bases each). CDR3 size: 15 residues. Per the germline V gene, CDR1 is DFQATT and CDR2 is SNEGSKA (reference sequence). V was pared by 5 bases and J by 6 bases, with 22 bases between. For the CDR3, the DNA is TGCAGTGCTCGCCCGACCGGGACGTTCAAAAAGACCCAGTACTTC. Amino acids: CSARPTGTFKKTQYF.

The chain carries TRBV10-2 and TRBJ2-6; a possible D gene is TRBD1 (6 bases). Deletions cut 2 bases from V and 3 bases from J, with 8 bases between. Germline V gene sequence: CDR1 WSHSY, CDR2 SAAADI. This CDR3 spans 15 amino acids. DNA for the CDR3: TGCGCCAGCAGTGAGGCCAGGGGTGGGGCCAACGTCCTGACTTTC. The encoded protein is CASSEARGGANVLTF.

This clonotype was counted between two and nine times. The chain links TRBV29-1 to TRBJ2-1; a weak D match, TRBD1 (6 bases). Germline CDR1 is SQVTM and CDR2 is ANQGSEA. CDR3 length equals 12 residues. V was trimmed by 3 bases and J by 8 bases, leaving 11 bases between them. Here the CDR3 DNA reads TGCAGCGTTGACGTGGGGGCCGATGAGCAGTTCTTC. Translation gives CSVDVGADEQFF.

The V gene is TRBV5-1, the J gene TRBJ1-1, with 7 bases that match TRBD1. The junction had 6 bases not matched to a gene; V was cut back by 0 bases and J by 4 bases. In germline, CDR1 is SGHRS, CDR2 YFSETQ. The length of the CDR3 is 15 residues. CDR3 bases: TGCGCCAGCAGCTTGGTTTCGTACAGGGGCACTGAAGCTTTCTTT. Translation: CASSLVSYRGTEAFF.

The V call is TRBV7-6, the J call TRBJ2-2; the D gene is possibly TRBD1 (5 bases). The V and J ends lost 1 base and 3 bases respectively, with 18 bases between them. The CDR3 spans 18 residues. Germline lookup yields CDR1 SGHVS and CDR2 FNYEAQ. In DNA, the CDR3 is TGTGCCAGCAGCTTAGTATCCCAGGGAACCTACTACACCGGGGAGCTGTTTTTT. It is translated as CASSLVSQGTYYTGELFF. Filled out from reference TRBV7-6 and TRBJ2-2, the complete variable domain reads GAGVSQSPRYKVTKRGQDVALRCDPISGHVSLYWYRQALGQGPEFLTYFNYEAQQDKSGLPNDRFSAERPEGSISTLTIQRTEQRDSAMYRCASSLVSQGTYYTGELFFGEGSRLTVL.

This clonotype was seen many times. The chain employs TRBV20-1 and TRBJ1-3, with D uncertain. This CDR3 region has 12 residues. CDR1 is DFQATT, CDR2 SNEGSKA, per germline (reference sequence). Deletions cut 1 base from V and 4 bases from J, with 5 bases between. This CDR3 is CSARVGGNTIYF. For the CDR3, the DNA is TGCAGTGCTAGAGTAGGCGGAAACACCATATATTTT.